This is a list of T cell receptor beta chains from one sample in a study of T cells in Graves' hyperthyroidism and ophthalmopathy. One entry per CDR3 protein results from TCRdb running MiXCR on the multiplex PCR reads. In the table there are approximately 640,000 distinct CDR3 sequences, 15% to 20% of which are singletons. The sample comprised blood. The receptors originated from a middle-aged man with Graves' hyperthyroidism. The CDR3 runs from the conserved cysteine through the conserved F or W. The D gene is left open where the match is weak. Only some rows state a clone size, as once, few, many or a class for expanded clones.

D: NA; size: many; J: TRBJ2-7; V: TRBV27; CDR3: CASRLQANPYEQYF; DNA: TGTGCCAGCAGGCTCCAAGCAAACCCCTACGAGCAGTACTTC
D: NA; size: NA; J: TRBJ2-5; V: TRBV25-1; CDR3: CASSVLAGQTQYF; DNA: TGTGCCAGCAGTGTTCTAGCCGGACAGACCCAGTACTTC
D: TRBD2; size: many; J: TRBJ2-1; V: TRBV7-3; CDR3: CASSLDGRGSNEQFF; DNA: TGTGCCAGCAGCCTCGACGGGAGGGGTAGTAATGAGCAGTTCTTC
D: TRBD2; size: NA; J: TRBJ2-5; V: TRBV18; CDR3: CASSPPLTSGPIRTQYF; DNA: TGTGCCAGCTCACCACCGCTGACTAGCGGGCCTATTAGGACCCAGTACTTC
D: NA; size: many; J: TRBJ1-5; V: TRBV2; CDR3: CASSERAVNQPQHF; DNA: TGTGCCAGCAGTGAAAGGGCGGTCAATCAGCCCCAGCATTTT
D: NA; size: NA; J: TRBJ2-7; V: TRBV28; CDR3: CASSLGGQNSYEQYF; DNA: TGTGCCAGCAGTTTAGGAGGACAGAATTCCTACGAGCAGTACTTC
D: NA; size: few; J: TRBJ2-7; V: TRBV6-1; CDR3: CASSGPPAIYEQYF; DNA: TGTGCCAGCAGTGGGCCCCCGGCTATCTACGAGCAGTACTTC
D: NA; size: many; J: TRBJ1-5; V: TRBV2; CDR3: CASSGNRASNQPQHF; DNA: TGTGCCAGCAGTGGGAACAGGGCCAGCAATCAGCCCCAGCATTTT
D: NA; size: many; J: TRBJ2-2; V: TRBV10-3; CDR3: CAISGRPDTGELFF; DNA: TGTGCCATCAGTGGGAGACCGGACACCGGGGAGCTGTTTTTT
D: TRBD2; size: many; J: TRBJ2-3; V: TRBV10-3; CDR3: CAISEPSGRVDTQYF; DNA: TGTGCCATCAGTGAACCTAGCGGGAGAGTAGATACGCAGTATTTT
D: NA; size: few; J: TRBJ2-7; V: TRBV20-1; CDR3: CSARDFRYGGTDYEQYF; DNA: TGCAGTGCTAGAGACTTTAGGTATGGCGGGACGGACTACGAGCAGTACTTC
D: NA; size: many; J: TRBJ2-5; V: TRBV20-1; CDR3: CSAPLRETQYF; DNA: TGCAGTGCTCCCCTGAGGGAGACCCAGTACTTC
D: NA; size: NA; J: TRBJ1-3; V: TRBV28; CDR3: CASRIGRSSGNTIYF; DNA: TGTGCCAGCAGGATAGGAAGGAGCTCTGGAAACACCATATATTTT
D: NA; size: many; J: TRBJ1-1; V: TRBV7-3; CDR3: CASSLGLGSNTEAFF; DNA: TGTGCCAGCAGCTTAGGGCTCGGGTCAAACACTGAAGCTTTCTTT
D: NA; size: few; J: TRBJ2-1; V: TRBV6-2/TRBV6-3; CDR3: CASSPREEQFF; DNA: TGTGCCAGCAGCCCCAGGGAGGAGCAGTTCTTC
D: TRBD2; size: many; J: TRBJ2-1; V: TRBV5-1; CDR3: CASSLTSGRKYEQFF; DNA: TGCGCCAGCAGCTTGACTAGCGGGAGGAAATATGAGCAGTTCTTC
D: NA; size: many; J: TRBJ2-1; V: TRBV29-1; CDR3: CSVPQVHNEQFF; DNA: TGCAGCGTCCCACAGGTCCACAATGAGCAGTTCTTC
D: NA; size: NA; J: TRBJ1-1; V: TRBV6-5; CDR3: CASSYSLQQNTEAFF; DNA: TGTGCCAGCAGTTACTCGCTACAGCAGAACACTGAAGCTTTCTTT
D: TRBD1; size: few; J: TRBJ2-7; V: TRBV6-1; CDR3: CASKTGTGATYEQYF; DNA: TGTGCCAGCAAGACTGGGACAGGCGCAACCTACGAGCAGTACTTC
D: TRBD2; size: NA; J: TRBJ2-3; V: TRBV19; CDR3: CASTHRGLAGTSTDTQYF; DNA: TGTGCCAGTACCCACCGAGGACTAGCGGGTACTAGCACAGATACGCAGTATTTT
D: NA; size: few; J: TRBJ2-7; V: TRBV19; CDR3: CASSIARGGGYEQYF; DNA: TGTGCCAGTAGTATAGCACGGGGTGGGGGCTACGAGCAGTACTTC
D: NA; size: many; J: TRBJ1-5; V: TRBV6-2/TRBV6-3; CDR3: CASSWDGNSNQPQHF; DNA: TGTGCCAGCAGCTGGGACGGTAATAGCAATCAGCCCCAGCATTTT
D: NA; size: many; J: TRBJ1-1; V: TRBV2; CDR3: CATQGNSFLPKAEAFF; DNA: TGTGCCACCCAGGGTAACAGCTTCCTTCCTAAGGCTGAAGCTTTCTTT
D: TRBD2; size: few; J: TRBJ2-1; V: TRBV3-1; CDR3: CASSQASGSSYNEQFF; DNA: TGTGCCAGCAGCCAGGCCAGCGGGAGTTCCTACAATGAGCAGTTCTTC
D: TRBD1; size: NA; J: TRBJ1-2; V: TRBV7-9; CDR3: CASSGTGAIFDGYTF; DNA: TGTGCCAGCAGCGGGACAGGGGCGATCTTCGATGGCTACACCTTC
D: TRBD2; size: many; J: TRBJ2-5; V: TRBV6-1; CDR3: CASSYPSAGKTQYF; DNA: TGTGCCAGCAGTTACCCCTCAGCGGGGAAGACCCAGTACTTC
D: TRBD2; size: few; J: TRBJ2-5; V: TRBV7-2; CDR3: CASRRGAGAQTQYF; DNA: TGTGCCAGCAGAAGAGGGGCGGGAGCTCAGACCCAGTACTTC
D: NA; size: few; J: TRBJ1-2; V: TRBV27; CDR3: CASSLRPRYGYTF; DNA: TGTGCCAGCAGTTTACGGCCGCGCTATGGCTACACCTTC
D: TRBD2; size: many; J: TRBJ2-3; V: TRBV28; CDR3: CASSVGLAGVVTQYF; DNA: TGTGCCAGCAGCGTAGGACTAGCGGGAGTAGTTACGCAGTATTTT
D: TRBD1; size: NA; J: TRBJ1-3; V: TRBV6-1; CDR3: CASNPTGAGNTIYF; DNA: TGTGCCAGCAATCCGACAGGGGCTGGAAACACCATATATTTT
D: NA; size: many; J: TRBJ1-1; V: TRBV27; CDR3: CASSLRAGMNTEAFF; DNA: TGTGCCAGCAGTTTAAGGGCGGGGATGAACACTGAAGCTTTCTTT
D: TRBD1; size: many; J: TRBJ1-1; V: TRBV6-1; CDR3: CASTSRDRGHTEAFF; DNA: TGTGCCAGCACCTCACGGGACAGGGGGCACACTGAAGCTTTCTTT
D: TRBD1; size: NA; J: TRBJ2-2; V: TRBV7-2; CDR3: CASRPGQGAVTGELFF; DNA: TGTGCCAGCAGGCCGGGACAGGGGGCTGTCACCGGGGAGCTGTTTTTT
D: NA; size: many; J: TRBJ2-1; V: TRBV7-9; CDR3: CASSLERNEQFF; DNA: TGTGCCAGCAGCTTAGAGCGGAATGAGCAGTTCTTC
D: NA; size: many; J: TRBJ2-7; V: TRBV10-3; CDR3: CAISESGAGYEQYF; DNA: TGTGCCATCAGTGAGTCAGGGGCAGGCTACGAGCAGTACTTC
D: TRBD1; size: many; J: TRBJ1-3; V: TRBV10-3; CDR3: CAISAGQISGNTIYF; DNA: TGTGCCATCAGCGCGGGACAGATCTCTGGAAACACCATATATTTT
D: NA; size: few; J: TRBJ2-4; V: TRBV6-1; CDR3: CASSEEDRNHKNIQYF; DNA: TGTGCCAGCAGTGAAGAGGACAGAAATCACAAAAACATTCAGTACTTC
D: NA; size: NA; J: TRBJ2-1; V: TRBV24-1; CDR3: CATSDPRGAGNEQFF; DNA: TGTGCCACCAGTGATCCAAGGGGGGCAGGCAATGAGCAGTTCTTC
D: NA; size: NA; J: TRBJ2-1; V: TRBV6-5; CDR3: CASSYTSGAHSYNEQFF; DNA: TGTGCCAGCAGTTACACGTCGGGAGCCCACTCCTACAATGAGCAGTTCTTC
D: NA; size: many; J: TRBJ2-1; V: TRBV7-6; CDR3: CASSRTGNTYNEQFF; DNA: TGTGCCAGCAGCCGCACAGGGAATACCTACAATGAGCAGTTCTTC
D: NA; size: many; J: TRBJ1-1; V: TRBV6-1; CDR3: CASSGFDRPMNTEAFF; DNA: TGTGCCAGCAGTGGTTTTGACAGACCCATGAACACTGAAGCTTTCTTT
D: TRBD1; size: many; J: TRBJ2-3; V: TRBV18; CDR3: CASSPGQGTDTQYF; DNA: TGTGCCAGCTCGCCGGGACAGGGAACAGATACGCAGTATTTT
D: NA; size: NA; J: TRBJ2-3; V: TRBV5-1; CDR3: CASSLELASTDTQYF; DNA: TGCGCCAGCAGCTTGGAGCTAGCGAGCACAGATACGCAGTATTTT
D: NA; size: NA; J: TRBJ2-6; V: TRBV28; CDR3: CASTSPSSGANVLTF; DNA: TGTGCCAGCACCTCCCCCAGCTCTGGGGCCAACGTCCTGACTTTC
D: NA; size: few; J: TRBJ1-1; V: TRBV5-1; CDR3: CASSLVGGLTEAFF; DNA: TGCGCCAGCAGCTTGGTTGGGGGATTAACTGAAGCTTTCTTT
D: NA; size: few; J: TRBJ2-7; V: TRBV20-1; CDR3: CSARVTGSYEQYF; DNA: TGCAGTGCTAGAGTGACAGGCAGTTACGAGCAGTACTTC
D: TRBD1; size: few; J: TRBJ2-2; V: TRBV4-3; CDR3: CASGIRDRGITGELFF; DNA: TGCGCCAGCGGGATACGGGACAGGGGAATAACCGGGGAGCTGTTTTTT
D: NA; size: many; J: TRBJ2-5; V: TRBV7-9; CDR3: CASRFTGTRETQYF; DNA: TGTGCCAGCAGATTTACCGGGACCCGAGAGACCCAGTACTTC
D: NA; size: many; J: TRBJ2-2; V: TRBV30; CDR3: CAWSSPGVNTGELFF; DNA: TGTGCCTGGAGTTCGCCGGGGGTCAACACCGGGGAGCTGTTTTTT
D: NA; size: NA; J: TRBJ2-6; V: TRBV19; CDR3: CASSINREAGANVLTF; DNA: TGTGCCAGTAGTATAAACAGGGAGGCTGGGGCCAACGTCCTGACTTTC
D: NA; size: NA; J: TRBJ1-1; V: TRBV19; CDR3: CASRPGRALNTEAFF; DNA: TGTGCCAGCAGGCCGGGAAGGGCCCTGAACACTGAAGCTTTCTTT
D: NA; size: many; J: TRBJ1-3; V: TRBV28; CDR3: CASSSPRGSSGNTIYF; DNA: TGTGCCAGCAGTTCCCCCCGCGGGTCCTCTGGAAACACCATATATTTT
D: NA; size: NA; J: TRBJ1-5; V: TRBV28; CDR3: CASSLVPGPLFYQPQHF; DNA: TGTGCCAGCAGTTTAGTCCCGGGACCGTTGTTTTATCAGCCCCAGCATTTT
D: TRBD1; size: few; J: TRBJ1-1; V: TRBV7-9; CDR3: CASSSDRDNEAFF; DNA: TGTGCCAGCAGCTCCGACAGGGATAATGAAGCTTTCTTT
D: NA; size: few; J: TRBJ1-1; V: TRBV30; CDR3: CAWTVYRSEAFF; DNA: TGTGCCTGGACCGTCTACCGGTCTGAAGCTTTCTTT